This T cell receptor beta chain emerged from a study of post-analysis software for immune sequencing data. Study at large: Included among the disease courses, which were recorded for the cohort, were relapsing-remitting, secondary progressive and progressive-relapsing multiple sclerosis.

Study observations and caveats: Relative to controls, patients had about five TRBV segments at higher frequency, with TRBV5-6, TRBV5-1 and TRBV20-1 among these. The F measure placed samples prepared in the same batch into strongly shared clusters. Diversity measured as normalized Chao1 was significantly lower in multiple sclerosis patients than in controls.

Germline V gene data show CDR1 as MNHEY and CDR2 as SMNVEV (reference sequence). The ends lost 5 bases at V and 5 bases at J; junction bases unmatched: 8. The length of the CDR3 is 16 residues. Concerning this clonotype: Its antigen remains unidentified.

Unique molecular identifiers tagged the TCR beta cDNA libraries. Yield was roughly 500,000 cDNA molecules from about 0.94 to 9.7 million T cells. TCRdb redid the calling of the PCR reads with MiXCR, one entry per CDR3 protein. The repertoire has about 500,000 distinct CDR3 sequences, around 40% of them found once; the top ten carry 12%. The receptor's source is a girl aged 5-17 years with multiple sclerosis. The sample was blood. This rearrangement joins TRBV27 to TRBJ2-7; 14 nucleotides match TRBD2. As DNA, the CDR3 is TGTGCCAGCAGTAGGACCGGGACTAGCGGGAGTCACGAGCAGTACTTC. This translates into CASSRTGTSGSHEQYF.